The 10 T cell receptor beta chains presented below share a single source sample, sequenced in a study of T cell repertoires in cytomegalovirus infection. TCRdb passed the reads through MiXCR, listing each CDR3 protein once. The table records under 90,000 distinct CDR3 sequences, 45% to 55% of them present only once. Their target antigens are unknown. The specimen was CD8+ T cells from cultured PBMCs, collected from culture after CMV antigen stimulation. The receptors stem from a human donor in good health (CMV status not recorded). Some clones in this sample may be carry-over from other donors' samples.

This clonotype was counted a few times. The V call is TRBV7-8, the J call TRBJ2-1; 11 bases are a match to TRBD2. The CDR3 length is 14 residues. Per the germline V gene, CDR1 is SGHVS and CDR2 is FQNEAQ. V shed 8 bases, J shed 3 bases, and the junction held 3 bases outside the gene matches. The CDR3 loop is CASLTSGGYNEQFF. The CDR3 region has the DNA TGTGCCAGCCTCACTAGCGGGGGCTACAATGAGCAGTTCTTC. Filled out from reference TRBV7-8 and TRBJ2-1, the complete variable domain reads GAGVSQSPRYKVAKRGQDVALRCDPISGHVSLFWYQQALGQGPEFLTYFQNEAQLDKSGLPSDRFFAERPEGSVSTLKIQRTQQEDSAVYLCASLTSGGYNEQFFGPGTRLTVL.

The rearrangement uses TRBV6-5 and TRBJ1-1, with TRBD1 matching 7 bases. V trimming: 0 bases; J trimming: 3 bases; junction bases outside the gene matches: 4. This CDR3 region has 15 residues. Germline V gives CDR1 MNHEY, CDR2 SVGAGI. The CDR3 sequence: CASSYSDRADTEAFF. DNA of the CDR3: TGTGCCAGCAGTTACTCTGACAGGGCGGACACTGAAGCTTTCTTT.

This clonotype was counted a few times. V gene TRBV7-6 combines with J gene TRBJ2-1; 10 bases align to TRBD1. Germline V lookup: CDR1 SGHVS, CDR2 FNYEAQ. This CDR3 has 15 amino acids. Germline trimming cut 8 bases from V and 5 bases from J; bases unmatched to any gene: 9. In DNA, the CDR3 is TGTGCCAGCCCCTCGGGACAGGGGATCCACAATGAGCAGTTCTTC. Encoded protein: CASPSGQGIHNEQFF.

The DNA of the CDR3 is TGTGCCAGCAGTTACTTCAAATCGGGGAATGATGGCTACACCTTC. It is translated as CASSYFKSGNDGYTF. V usage is TRBV6-1 and J usage is TRBJ1-2, with D unclear. Trimming shortened V by 5 bases and J by 6 bases, and 19 bases separated the two germline ends. Germline V gene lookup returns CDR1 MNHNS and CDR2 SASEGT. The CDR3 is 15 residues long.

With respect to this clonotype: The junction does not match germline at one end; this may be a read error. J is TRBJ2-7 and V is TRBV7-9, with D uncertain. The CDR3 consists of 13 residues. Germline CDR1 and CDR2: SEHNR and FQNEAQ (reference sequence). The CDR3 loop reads CANSQPDRDEQYF. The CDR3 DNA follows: TGTGCCAACAGCCAGCCGGACCGGGACGAGCAGTACTTC.

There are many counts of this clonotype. The CDR3 DNA follows: TGTGCCAGCAGCCCAAAAACTAGCGGGAGTAACAATGAGCAGTTCTTC. It specifies CASSPKTSGSNNEQFF. The chain links TRBV7-9 to TRBJ2-1, with TRBD2 matching 11 bases. The V gene's germline CDR1 is SEHNR and CDR2 FQNEAQ (reference sequence). After removal of 5 bases from V and 5 bases from J, the junction contained 8 bases not matched to a gene. The CDR3 sequence is 16 residues long.

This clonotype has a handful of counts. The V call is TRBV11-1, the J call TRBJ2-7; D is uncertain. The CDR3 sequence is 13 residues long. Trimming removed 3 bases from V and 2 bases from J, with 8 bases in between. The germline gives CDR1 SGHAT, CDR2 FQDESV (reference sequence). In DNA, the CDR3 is TGTGCCAGCAGCTTGGCTATACCCTACGAGCAGTACTTC. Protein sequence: CASSLAIPYEQYF.

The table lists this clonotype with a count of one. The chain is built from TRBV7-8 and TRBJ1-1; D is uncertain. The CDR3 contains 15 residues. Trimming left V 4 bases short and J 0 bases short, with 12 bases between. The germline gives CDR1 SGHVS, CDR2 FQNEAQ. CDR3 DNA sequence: TGTGCCAGCAGCTACGGACCCCCACTGAACACTGAAGCTTTCTTT. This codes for CASSYGPPLNTEAFF. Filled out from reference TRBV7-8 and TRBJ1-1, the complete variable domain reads GAGVSQSPRYKVAKRGQDVALRCDPISGHVSLFWYQQALGQGPEFLTYFQNEAQLDKSGLPSDRFFAERPEGSVSTLKIQRTQQEDSAVYLCASSYGPPLNTEAFFGQGTRLTVV.

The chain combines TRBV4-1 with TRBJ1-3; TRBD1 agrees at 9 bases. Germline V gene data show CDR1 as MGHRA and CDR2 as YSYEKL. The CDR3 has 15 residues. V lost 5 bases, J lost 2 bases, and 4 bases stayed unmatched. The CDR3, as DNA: TGCGCCAGCAGCGCGGGACAGGGTGCTGGAAACACCATATATTTT. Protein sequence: CASSAGQGAGNTIYF.

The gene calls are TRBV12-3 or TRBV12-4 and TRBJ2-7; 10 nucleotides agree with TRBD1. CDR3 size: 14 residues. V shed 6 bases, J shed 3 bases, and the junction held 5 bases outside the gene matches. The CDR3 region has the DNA TGTGCCAGCAGCTGGGACAGGGGCGACTACGAGCAGTACTTC. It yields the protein CASSWDRGDYEQYF.